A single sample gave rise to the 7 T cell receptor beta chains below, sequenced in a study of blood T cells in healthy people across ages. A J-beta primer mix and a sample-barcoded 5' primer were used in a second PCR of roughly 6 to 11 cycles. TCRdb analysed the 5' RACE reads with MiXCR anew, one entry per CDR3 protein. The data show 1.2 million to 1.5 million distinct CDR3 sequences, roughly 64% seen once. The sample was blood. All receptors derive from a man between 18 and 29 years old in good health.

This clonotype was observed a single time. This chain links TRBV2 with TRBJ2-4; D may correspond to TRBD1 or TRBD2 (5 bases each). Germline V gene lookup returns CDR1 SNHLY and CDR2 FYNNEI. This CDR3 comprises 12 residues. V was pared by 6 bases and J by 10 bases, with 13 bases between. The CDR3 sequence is CASRPGTGIQYF. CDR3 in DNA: TGTGCCAGCAGACCCGGGACGGGAATTCAGTACTTC.

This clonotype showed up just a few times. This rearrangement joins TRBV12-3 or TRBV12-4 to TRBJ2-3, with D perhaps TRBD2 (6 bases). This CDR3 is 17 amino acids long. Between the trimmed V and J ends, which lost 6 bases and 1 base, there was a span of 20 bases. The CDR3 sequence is CASSMTRGTSRTDTQYF. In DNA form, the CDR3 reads TGTGCCAGCAGCATGACTCGGGGGACCTCCCGCACAGATACGCAGTATTTT.

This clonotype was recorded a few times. CDR3 residues: CSVVENEQFF. CDR3 coding DNA: TGCAGCGTTGTGGAGAATGAGCAGTTCTTC. V gene TRBV29-1 combines with J gene TRBJ2-1; D is undetermined. CDR3 length: 10 amino acids. V lost 4 bases, J lost 7 bases, and 5 bases lay in between. The germline V gene has CDR1 SQVTM and CDR2 ANQGSEA.

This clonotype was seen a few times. The CDR3 sequence is CASSPTSGVYNEQFF. The CDR3 nucleotides are TGTGCCAGCTCCCCTACTAGCGGGGTCTACAATGAGCAGTTCTTC. J is TRBJ2-1 and V is TRBV12-3 or TRBV12-4; 10 positions agree with TRBD2. CDR3 length: 15 amino acids. J lost 3 bases, V lost 8 bases, and 7 bases had no gene match.

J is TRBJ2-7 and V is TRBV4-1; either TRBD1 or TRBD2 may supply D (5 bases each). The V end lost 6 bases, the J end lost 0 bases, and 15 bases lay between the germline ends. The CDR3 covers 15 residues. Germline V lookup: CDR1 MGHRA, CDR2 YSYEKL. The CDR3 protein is CASSPRGDSSYEQYF. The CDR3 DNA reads TGCGCCAGCAGTCCCCGAGGGGATAGCTCCTACGAGCAGTACTTC.

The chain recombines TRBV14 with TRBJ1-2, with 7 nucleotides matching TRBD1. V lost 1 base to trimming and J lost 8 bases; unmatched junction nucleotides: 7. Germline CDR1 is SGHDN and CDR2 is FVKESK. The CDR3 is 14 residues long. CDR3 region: CASSQVRQGDGYTF. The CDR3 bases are TGTGCCAGCAGCCAAGTAAGGCAGGGGGACGGCTACACCTTC.

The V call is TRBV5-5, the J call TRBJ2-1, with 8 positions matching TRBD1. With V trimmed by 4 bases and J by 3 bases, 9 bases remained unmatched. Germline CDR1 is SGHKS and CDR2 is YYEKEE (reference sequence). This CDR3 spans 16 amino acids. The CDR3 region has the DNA TGTGCCAGCAGCCCCGGTCAGGGGGCTTACTACAATGAGCAGTTCTTC. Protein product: CASSPGQGAYYNEQFF.